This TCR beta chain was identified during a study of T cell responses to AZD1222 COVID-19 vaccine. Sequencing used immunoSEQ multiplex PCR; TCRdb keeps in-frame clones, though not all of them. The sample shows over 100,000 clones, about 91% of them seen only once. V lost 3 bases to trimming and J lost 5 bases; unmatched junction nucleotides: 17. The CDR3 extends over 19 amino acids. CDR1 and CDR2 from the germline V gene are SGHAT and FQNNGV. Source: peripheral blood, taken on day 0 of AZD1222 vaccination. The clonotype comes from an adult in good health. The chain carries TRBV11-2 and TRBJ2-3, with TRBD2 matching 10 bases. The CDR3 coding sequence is TGTGCCAGCAGCTTCAAGCGGGGGGGCATCTTAAGGAGAGTAGATACGCAGTATTTT. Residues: CASSFKRGGILRRVDTQYF. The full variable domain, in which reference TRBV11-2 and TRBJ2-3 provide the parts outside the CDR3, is EAGVAQSPRYKIIEKRQSVAFWCNPISGHATLYWYQQILGQGPKLLIQFQNNGVVDDSQLPKDRFSAERLKGVDSTLKIQPAKLEDSAVYLCASSFKRGGILRRVDTQYFGPGTRLTVL.